This passage covers 13 T cell receptor beta chains from one sample sequenced in a study of cytomegalovirus exposure and HLA in healthy donors (dated by TCRdb to 2016 to 2017). The method was the immunoSEQ multiplex PCR assay. For the multiplex PCR, a mixture combining 60 forward primers for TCR Vbeta segments and 13 reverse primers for TCR Jbeta segments was used. Here the immuneACCESS table is served through TCRdb, limited to in-frame sequences with V and J called. Missing clones are a known gap in these copies; in checked studies unresolved V genes cover under half, and the rest lacks a known reason. The sample yields about 90,000 clones; 65% were counted once. Approximately 21% of the sample is in the top ten clones. Input material: PBMCs. These receptors all stem from a woman between 50 and 59 years old in good health and CMV-seropositive.

The chain combines TRBV10-2 with TRBJ2-5, with 8 nucleotides matching TRBD2. This CDR3 has 14 residues. CDR1 is WSHSY, CDR2 SAAADI, per germline. J gave up 5 bases and V 3 bases, and 5 bases lay outside the gene matches. For the CDR3, the DNA is TGCGCCAGCAGTGACCACGGGGGGGAGGAGACCCAGTACTTC. Translated: CASSDHGGEETQYF.

The table lists this clone with a count of one. The chain links TRBV28 to TRBJ1-1; 10 bases map to TRBD1. Germline-derived CDR1 and CDR2 are MDHEN and SYDVKM. J was trimmed by 7 bases and V by 3 bases; bases with no gene match: 2. This CDR3 spans 13 amino acids. CDR3: CASSFRDRGEAFF. CDR3 nucleotides: TGTGCCAGCAGTTTCCGGGACAGGGGTGAAGCTTTCTTT.

The genes are TRBV5-6 and TRBJ2-1; D not resolved. CDR1 SGHDT and CDR2 YYEEEE come from the germline V gene. CDR3 length: 10 amino acids. V lost 4 bases and J 15 bases, leaving 11 bases between the germline ends. Here the CDR3 reads CASSPDNRFF. The CDR3 nucleotides read TGTGCCAGCAGCCCAGACAATCGGTTCTTC.

This chain connects TRBV2 to TRBJ1-5; TRBD1 is a possible D gene (5 bases). Trimming took off 1 base at V and 3 bases at J, with 13 bases between the two ends. The germline V gene encodes CDR1 SNHLY and CDR2 FYNNEI. CDR3 size: 16 residues. The CDR3 region is CASSEDTGGYNQPQHF. The CDR3 nucleotides are TGTGCCAGCAGTGAAGATACAGGCGGATACAATCAGCCCCAGCATTTT. Supplemented by reference TRBV2 and TRBJ1-5, the full variable domain reads EPEVTQTPSHQVTQMGQEVILRCVPISNHLYFYWYRQILGQKVEFLVSFYNNEISEKSEIFDDQFSVERPDGSNFTLKIRSTKLEDSAMYFCASSEDTGGYNQPQHFGDGTRLSIL.

This chain connects TRBV28 to TRBJ1-2; TRBD1 matches 9 bases. Germline V gene data show CDR1 as MDHEN and CDR2 as SYDVKM. V shed 8 bases and J 5 bases; nucleotides not matched to a gene: 15. This CDR3 contains 16 residues. Here the CDR3 reads CASSRDRAPILYGYTF. The CDR3 DNA sequence: TGTGCCAGCTCCCGGGACAGGGCGCCTATCTTGTATGGCTACACCTTC.

The rearrangement links TRBV5-1 to TRBJ1-2; D is perhaps TRBD1 (6 bases). V was cut by 0 bases and J by 8 bases, with 8 bases left in between. Germline V gene sequence: CDR1 SGHRS, CDR2 YFSETQ. The CDR3 has 12 residues. The CDR3 bases are TGCGCCAGCAGCTTGGGGACAGAGGGCTACACCTTC. It yields the protein CASSLGTEGYTF.

J is TRBJ1-2 and V is TRBV28; no definite D call. The V end was cut by 4 bases, the J end by 4 bases, with 19 bases between. The CDR3 runs 16 residues. Germline V CDR1 and CDR2: MDHEN, SYDVKM. DNA of the CDR3: TGTGCCAGCAGTTACACCCTTCTGGGAGCCCGCTATGGCTACACCTTC. Amino acid sequence: CASSYTLLGARYGYTF.

The chain recombines TRBV4-2 with TRBJ2-3; 13 bases align to TRBD2. This CDR3 region has 17 residues. V lost 3 bases to trimming and J lost 5 bases; unmatched junction nucleotides: 8. Germline V lookup: CDR1 LGHNA, CDR2 YNFKEQ. CDR3 in amino acids: CASSHSTSGGAEDTQYF. CDR3 in DNA: TGTGCCAGCAGCCATAGTACTAGCGGGGGGGCCGAAGATACGCAGTATTTT.

This chain connects TRBV7-9 to TRBJ2-7, with 8 bases lining up with TRBD1. Per germline, CDR1 SEHNR and CDR2 FQNEAQ (reference sequence). The V gene end was trimmed by 5 bases and the J gene end by 5 bases; junction bases not matched to a gene: 8. The length of the CDR3 is 14 residues. In DNA, the CDR3 is TGTGCCAGCAGCGCACAGGGGGAGAGGAACGAGCAGTACTTC. Protein: CASSAQGERNEQYF.

The CDR3 here is CASSSLGDRGRWDTEAFF. The CDR3 nucleotides are TGTGCCAGCAGTTCCCTTGGGGACAGGGGGCGCTGGGACACTGAAGCTTTCTTT. The chain employs TRBV28 and TRBJ1-1; the match to TRBD1 covers 12 bases. V was pared by 4 bases and J by 3 bases, with 12 bases of the junction left unmatched. The CDR3 totals 18 residues. Germline lookup yields CDR1 MDHEN and CDR2 SYDVKM. Using reference TRBV28 and TRBJ1-1 for the parts outside the CDR3, the full variable domain is DVKVTQSSRYLVKRTGEKVFLECVQDMDHENMFWYRQDPGLGLRLIYFSYDVKMKEKGDIPEGYSVSREKKERFSLILESASTNQTSMYLCASSSLGDRGRWDTEAFFGQGTRLTVV.

This clone was seen more than once but under ten times. The chain is built from TRBV4-2 and TRBJ2-7; possibly TRBD1 for D (6 bases). The germline V and J ends were trimmed by 5 bases and 2 bases, with 10 bases remaining between them. The germline gives CDR1 LGHNA, CDR2 YNFKEQ. This CDR3 comprises 13 residues. In nucleotides, the CDR3 is TGTGCCAGCAGCGTGGGGGCTACCTACGAGCAGTACTTC. Translation: CASSVGATYEQYF.

The genes are TRBV19 and TRBJ2-5; no firm D call. The V gene's germline CDR1 is LNHDA and CDR2 SQIVND (reference sequence). There are 13 residues in the CDR3. V lost 4 bases to trimming and J lost 1 base, with 7 bases between them. CDR3 coding DNA: TGTGCCAGTAGTAGTACGGTCCAAGAGACCCAGTACTTC. Amino acids: CASSSTVQETQYF. Full variable domain (outside the CDR3, taken from reference TRBV19 and TRBJ2-5): DGGITQSPKYLFRKEGQNVTLSCEQNLNHDAMYWYRQDPGQGLRLIYYSQIVNDFQKGDIAEGYSVSREKKESFPLTVTSAQKNPTAFYLCASSSTVQETQYFGPGTRLLVL.

This clone was seen only a few times. The chain employs TRBV7-7 and TRBJ2-2; tentative D call: TRBD2 (6 bases). V gave up 5 bases and J gave up 2 bases, with 15 bases separating them. Looked up from germline, CDR1 is SSHAT and CDR2 is FNYEAQ (reference sequence). The CDR3 length is 16 residues. The CDR3: CASSPRDRKNTGELFF. CDR3 in DNA: TGTGCCAGCAGCCCGCGGGACCGCAAAAACACCGGGGAGCTGTTTTTT.